Listed below are T cell receptor beta chains from one sample, sequenced in a study of cytomegalovirus exposure and HLA in healthy donors. Clones were read by immunoSEQ multiplex PCR, and TCRdb kept only the in-frame ones, dropping some. Altogether around 140,000 clones are present, about 80% being singletons, with the ten largest covering roughly 2.4%. The sequencing input was PBMCs. The receptors stem from a woman aged 18 to 35 in good health and CMV-seropositive. Each CDR3 is given with its conserved first and last residue. The D gene is left open where the match is weak. Some rows have no size entry. The others give once, few or many, or a class for an expanded clone.

j_call clone_size d_call v_call cdr3_nt cdr3_aa
TRBJ2-6 - - TRBV2 TGTGCCAGCGTCCTCCTCCTTGGGGCCAACGTCCTGACTTTC CASVLLLGANVLTF
TRBJ1-3 - - TRBV6-5 TGTGCCAGCAGTCCGAGGGGGGGCTCTGGAAACACCATATATTTT CASSPRGGSGNTIYF
TRBJ2-1 once - TRBV29-1 TGCAGCGTCCCCGGGTCACCTCTATACAATGAGCAGTTCTTC CSVPGSPLYNEQFF
TRBJ2-2 - TRBD2 TRBV2 TGTGCCAGCAGTGATCTCAGCCTAGCGGGGGGGCCCACCGGGGAGCTGTTTTTT CASSDLSLAGGPTGELFF
TRBJ1-5 - - TRBV28 TGTGCCAGCAGTACAGTTTCTTACAATCAGCCCCAGCATTTT CASSTVSYNQPQHF
TRBJ2-2 - - TRBV4-2 TGTGCCAGCAGCCTTGACTACTCCGGGGAGCTGTTTTTT CASSLDYSGELFF
TRBJ2-1 - TRBD2 TRBV28 TGTGCCAGCAGTTTGGTAGGGCTAGCGGACAACAATGAGCAGTTCTTC CASSLVGLADNNEQFF
TRBJ2-7 - TRBD1 TRBV11-2 TGTGCCAGCAGCTCCGGGGACAGTTACTACGAGCAGTACTTC CASSSGDSYYEQYF
TRBJ1-3 few TRBD1 TRBV6-5 TGTGCCAGCAGCGGGGACAGGGGAAACACCATATATTTT CASSGDRGNTIYF
TRBJ1-5 - TRBD1 TRBV28 TGTGCCAGCAGTTGGACAGGGGGCGGGAAAGATCAGCCCCAGCATTTT CASSWTGGGKDQPQHF
TRBJ1-3 - - TRBV7-9 TGTGCCAGCAAACCTCAGGGTATTGGAAACACCATATATTTT CASKPQGIGNTIYF
TRBJ2-3 - TRBD2 TRBV10-3 TGTGCCATCAGACGGACTAGCGGGCCCAGCACAGATACGCAGTATTTT CAIRRTSGPSTDTQYF
TRBJ2-2 - TRBD1 TRBV14 TGTGCCAGCAGCGATCGGACAGGGGTGCGTGCCGGGGAGCTGTTTTTT CASSDRTGVRAGELFF
TRBJ2-3 - TRBD2 TRBV2 TGTGCCAACAAGCGGGGGGGTACAGATACGCAGTATTTT CANKRGGTDTQYF
TRBJ1-1 - - TRBV10-1 TGCGCCAGCAGTGAGTCAGGGGGATGGGCTGAAGCTTTCTTT CASSESGGWAEAFF
TRBJ2-7 once - TRBV5-5 TGTGCCAGCAGCTTTAGCTCCTACGAGCAGTACTTC CASSFSSYEQYF
TRBJ1-1 - - TRBV12-2 TGTGCAAGTCGCCCCAACCGGGGGAACACTGAAGCTTTCTTT CASRPNRGNTEAFF
TRBJ2-7 - TRBD1 TRBV29-1 TGCAGCGTTCTCGGACAGGGGAAGACCTACGAGCAGTACTTC CSVLGQGKTYEQYF
TRBJ2-7 - - TRBV5-5 TGTGCCAGCAGCTTGGGGGCAGGCCCTATGCAAGGGCAGTACTTC CASSLGAGPMQGQYF
TRBJ2-3 - TRBD1 TRBV7-9 TGTGCCAGCAGCCCCGACAGGGTGAGACCAGATACGCAGTATTTT CASSPDRVRPDTQYF
TRBJ1-1 - - TRBV5-6 TGTGCCAGCAGCTTGGGGGGCCGGAACACTGAAGCTTTCTTT CASSLGGRNTEAFF
TRBJ1-2 - - TRBV27 TGTGCCAGCAGTTTATCGTACAGCTATGGCTACACCTTC CASSLSYSYGYTF
TRBJ2-1 once TRBD1 TRBV6-1 TGTGCCAGCGACCGGGACAGGGTATCTAATGAGCAGTTCTTC CASDRDRVSNEQFF
TRBJ2-1 - - TRBV10-1 TGCGCCAGCAGTGAGTACACACACAATGAGCAGTTCTTC CASSEYTHNEQFF